This T cell receptor (beta chain) was observed in a study of cytotoxic CD8 clonotypes in ibrutinib-treated CLL. There are a few counts of this clone. The sample has other DNA sequences that encode this CDR3 too. Trimming cost V 1 base and J 3 bases; bases outside gene matches: 0. The germline CDR1 and CDR2 sequences are MGHRA and YSYEKL. This CDR3 region has 15 residues. A 1 in 200,000 to 1 in 1 million T cell depth was the sequencing target. Profiling relied on immunoSEQ multiplex PCR, and the TCRdb table lists in-frame clones only, not all of them. This table holds roughly 220,000 clones, about four fifths found once.

The specimen was PBMCs, collected after 12 months of ibrutinib treatment. The genes are TRBV4-1 and TRBJ1-3; 10 nucleotides match TRBD1. The receptor was derived from a human donor with chronic lymphocytic leukemia. The CDR3: CASSQGTGGGNTIYF. Written as DNA, the CDR3 is TGCGCCAGCAGCCAAGGGACAGGGGGTGGAAACACCATATATTTT.